The next 8 T cell receptor beta chains were all read from a single sample in a study of blood T cell repertoires in COVID-19. Profiling relied on immunoSEQ multiplex PCR, and the TCRdb table lists in-frame clones only, not all of them. The table shows around 110,000 clones, with 90% occurring only once. Sequencing input: peripheral blood. The receptors originated from a human donor with active COVID-19. The donor label of this sample is uncertain.

The chain is built from TRBV7-9 and TRBJ2-1, with 7 bases fitting TRBD1. V shed 6 bases and J 1 base; nucleotides not matched to a gene: 6. The CDR3 runs 15 residues. CDR1 and CDR2 from the germline V gene are SEHNR and FQNEAQ (reference sequence). CDR3 in DNA: TGTGCCAGCAGTCCCCCACAGGGGTCCTACAATGAGCAGTTCTTC. Protein product: CASSPPQGSYNEQFF. Full variable domain (missing parts from reference TRBV7-9 and TRBJ2-1): DTGVSQNPRHKITKRGQNVTFRCDPISEHNRLYWYRQTLGQGPEFLTYFQNEAQLEKSRLLSDRFSAERPKGSFSTLEIQRTEQGDSAMYLCASSPPQGSYNEQFFGPGTRLTVL.

The CDR3 sequence: CASSQAPLGDYGYTF. The CDR3 nucleotides are TGCGCCAGCAGCCAAGCCCCACTTGGAGACTATGGCTACACCTTC. J is TRBJ1-2 and V is TRBV4-3; D not resolved. This CDR3 is 15 amino acids long. Trimming pared 1 base from V and 3 bases from J, leaving 12 bases between. Germline V lookup: CDR1 LGHNA, CDR2 YSLEER.

As DNA, the CDR3 is TGTGCCAGCAGTGAACAGGGTTCTGGGGCCAACGTCCTGACTTTC. Translating it yields CASSEQGSGANVLTF. The V and J genes are TRBV6-1 and TRBJ2-6, with D possibly matching TRBD1 (5 bases). Germline V CDR1 and CDR2: MNHNS, SASEGT. V was pared by 2 bases and J by 1 base, with 6 bases between. The CDR3 is made up of 15 amino acids.

The V call is TRBV27, the J call TRBJ1-1; 8 bases align to TRBD1. Germline V CDR1 and CDR2: MNHEY, SMNVEV (reference sequence). This CDR3 contains 15 residues. Losses at the gene ends were 5 bases for V and 0 bases for J; bases not matched to a gene: 5. This CDR3 reads CASSARQGMNTEAFF. The CDR3 coding sequence is TGTGCCAGCAGTGCACGACAGGGGATGAACACTGAAGCTTTCTTT.

The chain has TRBV7-9 and TRBJ2-1, with 12 bases that match TRBD2. The CDR3 covers 16 residues. Per the germline V gene, CDR1 is SEHNR and CDR2 is FQNEAQ (reference sequence). The V gene end was trimmed by 2 bases and the J gene end by 8 bases; junction bases not matched to a gene: 7. CDR3 DNA: TGTGCCAGCAGCTTAACTAGCGGGGGGCATAGCCATGAGCAGTTCTTC. It yields the protein CASSLTSGGHSHEQFF.

Here the CDR3 DNA reads TGTGCCAGTAGTTCAATCAGGGCAGCCTCGAACACCGGGGAGCTGTTTTTT. Translating it yields CASSSIRAASNTGELFF. The chain links TRBV19 to TRBJ2-2, with D perhaps matching TRBD1 (5 bases). CDR3 size: 17 residues. V lost 5 bases and J 0 bases, leaving 16 bases between the germline ends. Germline CDR1 LNHDA, CDR2 SQIVND (reference sequence).

The rearrangement uses TRBV5-1 and TRBJ1-3, with D possibly TRBD1 on 5 matching bases. Germline values: CDR1 SGHRS, CDR2 YFSETQ. Trimming took off 5 bases at V and 0 bases at J, with 15 bases between the two ends. The CDR3 runs 16 residues. CDR3 region: CASRDVGRNSGNTIYF. As DNA, the CDR3 is TGCGCCAGCAGGGACGTGGGGCGGAACTCTGGAAACACCATATATTTT.

The chain carries TRBV27 and TRBJ2-7; D call uncertain. Between the trimmed V and J ends, which lost 6 bases and 4 bases, there was a span of 16 bases. The CDR3 contains 14 residues. Germline V gene lookup returns CDR1 MNHEY and CDR2 SMNVEV (reference sequence). The CDR3 region is CASRTRGIQYEQYF. In nucleotides, the CDR3 is TGTGCCAGCAGAACGCGAGGAATCCAATACGAGCAGTACTTC.